This entry lists 9 T cell receptor beta chains sequenced from one sample in a study of T cells in Graves' hyperthyroidism and ophthalmopathy. Amplified TCR beta CDR3 regions came from RNA transcripts. TCR CDR3 underwent first-round RT-PCR with the HTBI primer set. MiXCR, applied by TCRdb to the multiplex PCR reads, yields one record per CDR3 protein. The sample lists about 350,000 distinct CDR3 sequences; approximately 15% were seen once. Sequences were obtained from blood. These receptors all come from a woman between 25 and 40 years old with Graves' hyperthyroidism.

This clonotype was counted only a few times. This chain links TRBV6-1 with TRBJ2-3, with TRBD1 matching over 11 bases. The CDR3 spans 14 residues. Germline loops: CDR1 MNHNS, CDR2 SASEGT. J was trimmed by 4 bases and V by 6 bases; bases with no gene match: 3. CDR3 residues: CASSGQGASDTQYF. Here the CDR3 DNA reads TGTGCCAGCAGCGGACAGGGGGCATCAGATACGCAGTATTTT.

This clonotype was seen repeatedly, ten times or more. V usage is TRBV20-1 and J usage is TRBJ2-5; D is unclear. Trimming cost V 5 bases and J 5 bases, with 15 bases left between them. CDR1 is DFQATT and CDR2 is SNEGSKA in the germline V gene (reference sequence). CDR3 length: 13 residues. The CDR3 spells CSAPPTNRETQYF. CDR3 in DNA: TGCAGTGCTCCCCCTACTAATCGCGAGACCCAGTACTTC.

The CDR3 DNA reads as TGTGCCACCAGCAGACACTCCGGGACTAGCGCCTTATCGAGCTCCTACAATGAGCAGTTCTTC. It encodes CATSRHSGTSALSSSYNEQFF. J is TRBJ2-1 and V is TRBV15; the match to TRBD2 covers 10 bases. With V trimmed by 2 bases and J by 0 bases, 16 bases remained unmatched. The CDR3 covers 21 residues. CDR1 and CDR2 from the germline V gene are LNHNV and YYDKDF (reference sequence). Complete variable domain (other parts from reference TRBV15 and TRBJ2-1): DAMVIQNPRYQVTQFGKPVTLSCSQTLNHNVMYWYQQKSSQAPKLLFHYYDKDFNNEADTPDNFQSRRPNTSFCFLDIRSPGLGDTAMYLCATSRHSGTSALSSSYNEQFFGPGTRLTVL.

This clonotype was recorded at least ten times. This rearrangement joins TRBV6-1 to TRBJ2-7, with 7 bases fitting TRBD2. Germline trimming cut 6 bases from V and 4 bases from J; bases unmatched to any gene: 18. The CDR3 runs 17 residues. Germline CDR1 and CDR2: MNHNS and SASEGT. CDR3 amino acids: CASSHTSPLSGPYEQYF. The CDR3 nucleotides read TGTGCCAGCAGCCATACTTCTCCCCTTAGCGGGCCATACGAGCAGTACTTC.

This clonotype has a count of ten or more. The chain recombines TRBV20-1 with TRBJ2-3; D is uncertain. Trimming took 1 base from V and 4 from J, leaving 9 bases between them. Germline V gives CDR1 DFQATT, CDR2 SNEGSKA (reference sequence). CDR3 size: 13 residues. The CDR3 DNA reads TGCAGTGCTAGAGGCCCCCGATCAGATACGCAGTATTTT. It yields the protein CSARGPRSDTQYF.

This clonotype was counted a few times. This chain joins TRBV20-1 and TRBJ1-1; TRBD1 matches 7 bases. Germline values: CDR1 DFQATT, CDR2 SNEGSKA (reference sequence). The V segment lost 5 bases and the J segment 4 bases; nucleotides outside the gene matches: 7. The CDR3 runs to 13 residues. The CDR3 DNA sequence: TGCAGTGCTGCTCGGGACAGAAGCACTGAAGCTTTCTTT. It translates to CSAARDRSTEAFF.

Ten or more counts support this clonotype. V and J are TRBV2 and TRBJ2-4; D remains unclear. Germline values: CDR1 SNHLY, CDR2 FYNNEI. The CDR3 contains 14 residues. Trimming stripped 6 bases from V and 0 bases from J, with 9 bases between. DNA of the CDR3: TGTGCCAGCAGGCCCTCACTAGCCAAAAACATTCAGTACTTC. Its protein is CASRPSLAKNIQYF.

This clonotype was counted many times. This sequence joins TRBV20-1 and TRBJ2-1; D is perhaps TRBD2 (6 bases). This CDR3 is built from 12 residues. V was clipped by 6 bases and J by 8 bases, with 14 bases between them. Germline loops: CDR1 DFQATT, CDR2 SNEGSKA (reference sequence). CDR3 sequence reads: CSAGTLTYEQFF. The CDR3 DNA reads as TGCAGTGCCGGGACTCTAACCTATGAGCAGTTCTTC.

This clonotype was seen more than once but under ten times. The CDR3 spells CSAIPGGVADTQYF. The CDR3 coding sequence is TGCAGTGCTATTCCCGGGGGGGTCGCAGATACGCAGTATTTT. The chain links TRBV20-1 to TRBJ2-3, with 8 nucleotides matching TRBD2. Germline loops: CDR1 DFQATT, CDR2 SNEGSKA (reference sequence). There are 14 residues in the CDR3. V was clipped by 4 bases and J by 4 bases; unmatched bases: 7.